The sequence of this T cell receptor (beta chain) was determined in a study of OX40 agonist ivuxolimab in advanced cancers. Using immunoSEQ multiplex PCR, the repertoire was profiled, and TCRdb retains in-frame clones only, with some absent. Of 25,000 to 35,000 clones listed, approximately 81% are singletons. Germline assignment: CDR1 MGHRA and CDR2 YSYEKL. With 1 base clipped from V and 1 base from J, the junction kept 6 bases outside the gene matches. The CDR3 totals 16 residues. Sequences were derived from CD4+ or CD8+ T cells sorted from blood, sampled in a trial of the OX40 agonist ivuxolimab. V and J are TRBV4-1 and TRBJ1-1; 7 bases match TRBD1. The sequence derives from an adult with an advanced solid tumor such as melanoma, head and neck, liver or kidney cancer. The CDR3 DNA is TGCGCCAGCAGCCAAGCCCCGGGACAGCCGAACACTGAAGCTTTCTTT. Translation: CASSQAPGQPNTEAFF.